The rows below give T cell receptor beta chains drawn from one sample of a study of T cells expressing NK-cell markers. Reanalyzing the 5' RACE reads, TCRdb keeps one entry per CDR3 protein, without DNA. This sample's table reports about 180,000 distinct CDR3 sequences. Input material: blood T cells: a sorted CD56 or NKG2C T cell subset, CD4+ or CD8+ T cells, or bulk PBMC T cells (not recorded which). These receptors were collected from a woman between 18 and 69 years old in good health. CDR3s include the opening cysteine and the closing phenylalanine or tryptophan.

cdr3_aa: CASSLVGGGQDTQYF; v_call: TRBV5-1; j_call: TRBJ2-3
cdr3_aa: CASSLEGTLRQYF; v_call: TRBV5-1; j_call: TRBJ2-7
cdr3_aa: CASSPRRRPPSGEQYF; v_call: TRBV19; j_call: TRBJ2-7
cdr3_aa: CASSPWGATSYNEQFF; v_call: TRBV9; j_call: TRBJ2-1
cdr3_aa: CSARGSGVWTQETQYF; v_call: TRBV20-1; j_call: TRBJ2-5
cdr3_aa: CASSLNSGREGYTF; v_call: TRBV7-3; j_call: TRBJ1-2
cdr3_aa: CASSLQGAHTDTQYF; v_call: TRBV18; j_call: TRBJ2-3
cdr3_aa: CASSAGYSEDIQYF; v_call: TRBV9; j_call: TRBJ2-4
cdr3_aa: CATSRVSARNWSHTYEQYF; v_call: TRBV15; j_call: TRBJ2-7
cdr3_aa: CSASDGSSNQPQHF; v_call: TRBV20-1; j_call: TRBJ1-5
cdr3_aa: CASSLWGGRETQYF; v_call: TRBV5-1; j_call: TRBJ2-5
cdr3_aa: CASSYGTQETQYF; v_call: TRBV7-3; j_call: TRBJ2-5
cdr3_aa: CSAKPREIAGGPLAKNIQYF; v_call: TRBV20-1; j_call: TRBJ2-4
cdr3_aa: CASSLSVPGRTDTQYF; v_call: TRBV5-5; j_call: TRBJ2-3
cdr3_aa: CASSRGQGFTGEQYF; v_call: TRBV7-2; j_call: TRBJ2-7
cdr3_aa: CSAPTRTGQQETQYF; v_call: TRBV20-1; j_call: TRBJ2-5
cdr3_aa: CASSQDVRGTGGYEQYF; v_call: TRBV4-2; j_call: TRBJ2-7
cdr3_aa: CASSLDPRGTEAFF; v_call: TRBV7-2; j_call: TRBJ1-1
cdr3_aa: CAISGTGTDTEAFF; v_call: TRBV10-3; j_call: TRBJ1-1
cdr3_aa: CASSYGDGVTRSPQGSTDTQYF; v_call: TRBV6-2/TRBV6-3; j_call: TRBJ2-3
cdr3_aa: CSAPPASGGTDTQYF; v_call: TRBV29-1; j_call: TRBJ2-3
cdr3_aa: CASSYRTSPMAYNEQFF; v_call: TRBV9; j_call: TRBJ2-1
cdr3_aa: CASSLNPLGLEETQYF; v_call: TRBV5-1; j_call: TRBJ2-5
cdr3_aa: CASSLGGAGVPYNEQFF; v_call: TRBV7-8; j_call: TRBJ2-1
cdr3_aa: CASSPGTGGPYEQYF; v_call: TRBV11-2; j_call: TRBJ2-7
cdr3_aa: CASSFSTTDENEKLFF; v_call: TRBV7-3; j_call: TRBJ1-4
cdr3_aa: CASSSASGGYTGELFF; v_call: TRBV5-1; j_call: TRBJ2-2
cdr3_aa: CSAPFRDHYNEQFF; v_call: TRBV20-1; j_call: TRBJ2-1
cdr3_aa: CASSLGGGEQPQHF; v_call: TRBV5-1; j_call: TRBJ1-5
cdr3_aa: CASSSQVSPSSLHF; v_call: TRBV5-1; j_call: TRBJ1-6
cdr3_aa: CASSLGTESYNEQFF; v_call: TRBV12-3/TRBV12-4; j_call: TRBJ2-1
cdr3_aa: CATSYSSGGGAHYNEQFF; v_call: TRBV15; j_call: TRBJ2-1
cdr3_aa: CASSPNPYNEQFF; v_call: TRBV3-1; j_call: TRBJ2-1
cdr3_aa: CASSLRQGYEKLFF; v_call: TRBV7-2; j_call: TRBJ1-4
cdr3_aa: CASSLELLGSSGANVLTF; v_call: TRBV5-1; j_call: TRBJ2-6
cdr3_aa: CASSPTGTKNTEAFF; v_call: TRBV7-3; j_call: TRBJ1-1
cdr3_aa: CASTEDRTLNNQPQHF; v_call: TRBV2; j_call: TRBJ1-5
cdr3_aa: CASSRAGDKAAEQYF; v_call: TRBV5-1; j_call: TRBJ2-7
cdr3_aa: CSAREGRNEKLFF; v_call: TRBV20-1; j_call: TRBJ1-4
cdr3_aa: CASSSLGRGETVNTEAFF; v_call: TRBV11-1; j_call: TRBJ1-1
cdr3_aa: CASSYSPGQGPYGYTF; v_call: TRBV6-5; j_call: TRBJ1-2
cdr3_aa: CASSDPGLSTGELFF; v_call: TRBV2; j_call: TRBJ2-2
cdr3_aa: CASSGGQGASTDTQYF; v_call: TRBV6-1; j_call: TRBJ2-3
cdr3_aa: CSAREQGPDTQYF; v_call: TRBV20-1; j_call: TRBJ2-3
cdr3_aa: CSVELGWDTIYF; v_call: TRBV29-1; j_call: TRBJ1-3
cdr3_aa: CATSDGGKTLNIQYF; v_call: TRBV15; j_call: TRBJ2-4
cdr3_aa: CASSTPGNEKLFF; v_call: TRBV9; j_call: TRBJ1-4
cdr3_aa: CASSFMYSTEAFF; v_call: TRBV9; j_call: TRBJ1-1
cdr3_aa: CASSYLQGAGGYTF; v_call: TRBV7-9; j_call: TRBJ1-2
cdr3_aa: CASSLTPFAKNIQYF; v_call: TRBV5-1; j_call: TRBJ2-4
cdr3_aa: CASSSWTRYNEQFF; v_call: TRBV6-2/TRBV6-3; j_call: TRBJ2-1
cdr3_aa: CASSSREGSPLHF; v_call: TRBV7-2; j_call: TRBJ1-6
cdr3_aa: CASSQDLVRPNVLTF; v_call: TRBV4-1; j_call: TRBJ2-6
cdr3_aa: CASSNIFGSSTGELFF; v_call: TRBV12-3/TRBV12-4; j_call: TRBJ2-2
cdr3_aa: CASGRGQPNEKLFF; v_call: TRBV25-1; j_call: TRBJ1-4
cdr3_aa: CASRGDVSQPQHF; v_call: TRBV2; j_call: TRBJ1-5
cdr3_aa: CAISGGNQETQYF; v_call: TRBV10-3; j_call: TRBJ2-5